This paragraph reports one TCR beta chain. The antigen is not known. This sample is part of a study of cytomegalovirus exposure and HLA in healthy donors. 13 Jbeta primers and 60 Vbeta primers were used for the PCR. The protocol was immunoSEQ multiplex PCR, while the TCRdb copy is restricted to in-frame clones and leaves out a portion. This sample has about 120,000 clones, with 75% found just once. Trimming cost V 8 bases and J 4 bases, with 11 bases left between them. The CDR3 contains 11 residues. Germline CDR1 and CDR2: GTSNPN and SVGIG (reference sequence). The study, taken as a whole, reports: A prior analysis recorded that most TCR beta V segments were productive about 90% or about 30% of the time. HLA allele associations emerged for 15,000 to 20,000 TCR beta sequences in a later analysis, at 0.05 false discovery rate.

Healthy bone marrow donors supplied every sample. This sequence originates from a woman in her thirties or forties in good health and CMV-seropositive. The chain has TRBV30 and TRBJ2-5, with D perhaps matching TRBD1 (5 bases). Sequencing was carried out using PBMCs. The CDR3 region has the DNA TGTGCCCGCCAGGGCGGAGAGACCCAGTACTTC. Translation gives CARQGGETQYF.